This T cell receptor (beta chain) was sequenced during a study of blood T cells in healthy people across ages. Primed by a sample-barcoded 5' primer and a J-beta primer mix, a second PCR proceeded for roughly 6 to 12 cycles. In TCRdb, the 5' RACE reads were re-called with MiXCR into one record per CDR3 protein. Of approximately 2,000,000 distinct CDR3 sequences in the sample, about two fifths are singletons; the top ten hold approximately 22%. Study conclusions and caveats: Age showed a roughly linear inverse relationship with TCR beta diversity per million T cells.

This clonotype was counted between two and nine times. The antigen remains unidentified. Its ends do not fully match the called genes, so a read error is possible. Sequenced input: blood. The origin of this receptor is a human donor in good health.

The CDR3 nucleotides read TGCGCCAGCAGCTTAAATACCGGGACAGAAGCTTTCTTT. Translated, it gives CASSLNTGTEAFF. This chain connects TRBV12-3 or TRBV12-4 to TRBJ1-1; D might be TRBD1 (6 bases). This CDR3 has 13 amino acids.